A single TCR beta chain is shown here with its context. Antigen: not known. This sample was taken from a study of cytomegalovirus exposure and HLA in healthy donors. The PCR had 60 Vbeta and 13 Jbeta primers. Generated by immunoSEQ multiplex PCR, the TCRdb table keeps only in-frame clones and is missing some. The sample consists of 210,000 or so clones, roughly 81% of them appearing once. The study, taken as a whole, reports: A prior analysis recorded that most TCR beta V segments were productive about 87% or about 30% of the time.

The clonotype comes from a girl aged 2-10 years in good health and CMV-seronegative. Specimen: PBMCs.

Here the CDR3 reads CASSYLSGVSYEQYF. CDR3 DNA sequence: TGTGCCAGCAGTTACTTGTCCGGGGTGTCCTACGAGCAGTACTTC. The chain has TRBV6-5 and TRBJ2-7, with D perhaps TRBD2 (5 bases). The length of the CDR3 is 15 residues. V gave up 1 base and J gave up 1 base, with 11 bases separating them. CDR1 and CDR2 from the germline V gene are MNHEY and SVGAGI.